The present TCR beta chain was sequenced within a study of graft-versus-host responses after intestinal transplantation. Note on this clone: Its specificity is unknown.

Sequencing used immunoSEQ multiplex PCR; TCRdb keeps in-frame clones, though not all of them. The sample has 96,000 or so clones, 90% to 95% seen once. Whole-study results and caveats: An association linked early post-transplant HvG declines with peak circulating GvH clone levels.

This CDR3 has 15 residues. Germline V gives CDR1 SGHRS, CDR2 YFSETQ. V was clipped by 3 bases and J by 6 bases, with 16 bases between them. The sequence was collected from a human donor who received an intestinal transplant. The sequences come from unstimulated CD4+ T cells sorted from spleen or lymph node cells, collected before intestinal transplant. The chain employs TRBV5-1 and TRBJ2-1; tentative D call: TRBD1 (6 bases). CDR3 bases: TGCGCCAGCAGCTCACAGGGTGGACCTTTCAATGAGCAGTTCTTC. Translation gives CASSSQGGPFNEQFF. Together with reference TRBV5-1 and TRBJ2-1, the CDR3 gives the full variable domain: KAGVTQTPRYLIKTRGQQVTLSCSPISGHRSVSWYQQTPGQGLQFLFEYFSETQRNKGNFPGRFSGRQFSNSRSEMNVSTLELGDSALYLCASSSQGGPFNEQFFGPGTRLTVL.